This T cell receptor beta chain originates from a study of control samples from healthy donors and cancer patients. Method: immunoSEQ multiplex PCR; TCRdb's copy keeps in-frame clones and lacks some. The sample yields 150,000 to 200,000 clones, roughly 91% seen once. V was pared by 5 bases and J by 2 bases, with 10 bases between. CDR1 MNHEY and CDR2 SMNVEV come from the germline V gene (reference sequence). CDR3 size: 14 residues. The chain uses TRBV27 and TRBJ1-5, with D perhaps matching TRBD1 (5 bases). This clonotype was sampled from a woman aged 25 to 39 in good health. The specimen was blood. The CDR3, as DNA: TGTGCCAGCAGTCTCAGGGTGGGCAATCAGCCCCAGCATTTT. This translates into CASSLRVGNQPQHF.